This T cell receptor beta chain was recorded in a study of CD8+CD57+ T cells in acquired aplastic anemia. About the study: On average, sorted CD4+ and CD8+ cells gave around 3 ug of DNA. CD4+ reads averaged approximately 9.9 million in healthy donors.

J lost 9 bases, V lost 5 bases, and 8 bases had no gene match. This CDR3 has 14 residues. Germline values: CDR1 LNHDA, CDR2 SQIVND (reference sequence). TCR beta VDJ combinations and CDR3 sequences were profiled from genomic DNA. TCRdb re-derived calls from the reads in MiXCR, one entry per CDR3 protein. The repertoire holds some 130,000 distinct CDR3 sequences, with less than 45% as singletons. Overall study findings and caveats: In common between the patients and the controls were around 29 CD8+ CDR3 sequences. With respect to CD8+ Simpson's diversity, patients and controls did not differ significantly.

Note on this clonotype: Its antigen is unknown.

Material for sequencing was sorted CD4+, CD8+, or CD8+CD57+ T cells (not recorded which) from PBMCs. The receptor was derived from a human donor in good health, serving as a control. V usage is TRBV19 and J usage is TRBJ2-5, with 11 positions matching TRBD1. The CDR3 DNA sequence: TGTGCCAGTAGTGGGACAGGGGGTAATCAGCCCCAGTACTTC. Amino acid sequence: CASSGTGGNQPQYF.